These T cell receptor beta chains were read from a single sample in a study of blood T cells in healthy people across ages. One entry per CDR3 protein results from TCRdb running MiXCR on the 5' RACE reads. The sample has approximately 1.5 million distinct CDR3 sequences, roughly 32% seen once. Sequenced material: blood. The origin of the receptors is a woman in her twenties or thirties in good health. The CDR3 runs from the conserved cysteine through the conserved F or W. Each record gives: V gene, D gene, J gene, clone size, CDR3 DNA, CDR3 protein. A D gene is named only where the DNA matches it firmly. Clone size appears in some rows only: once, few, many, or a class for an expanded clone.

v_gene: TRBV6-2/TRBV6-3; d_gene: TRBD2; j_gene: TRBJ2-1; abundance: NA; CDR3nt: TGTGCCAGCAGTTACTCGAGTGGGGGGGGTTACAGTGAGCAGTTCTTC; CDR3aa: CASSYSSGGGYSEQFF
v_gene: TRBV5-5; d_gene: NA; j_gene: TRBJ1-2; abundance: few; CDR3nt: TGTGCCAGCAGCTTGGCTCTCAAGATTGTTTGGACGTACTATGGCTACACCTTC; CDR3aa: CASSLALKIVWTYYGYTF
v_gene: TRBV4-2; d_gene: TRBD2; j_gene: TRBJ2-1; abundance: NA; CDR3nt: TGTGCCAGCAGCCGGGGGGAGGGTTACAATGAGCGGTTCTTC; CDR3aa: CASSRGEGYNERFF
v_gene: TRBV5-5; d_gene: NA; j_gene: TRBJ2-6; abundance: NA; CDR3nt: TGTGCCAGCAGCTTGACAGGACTGGCCTCTGGGGCCAACGTCCTGACTTTC; CDR3aa: CASSLTGLASGANVLTF
v_gene: TRBV25-1; d_gene: TRBD1; j_gene: TRBJ2-7; abundance: few; CDR3nt: TGTGCCAGCAGTAAACGGACAGGGGTCTACGAGCAGTACTTC; CDR3aa: CASSKRTGVYEQYF
v_gene: TRBV20-1; d_gene: NA; j_gene: TRBJ2-7; abundance: NA; CDR3nt: TGCAGTGCAGGTGGCGGGGGCATTCAATCCTACGAGCAGTACTTC; CDR3aa: CSAGGGGIQSYEQYF
v_gene: TRBV3-1; d_gene: NA; j_gene: TRBJ2-7; abundance: NA; CDR3nt: TGTGCCAGCAGCCAAGGCCTCCTACTCTACGAGCAGTACTTC; CDR3aa: CASSQGLLLYEQYF
v_gene: TRBV5-4; d_gene: TRBD2; j_gene: TRBJ2-1; abundance: NA; CDR3nt: TGTGCCAGCAGCTTGAATCTAGCGGGGGGATACAATGAGCAGTTCTTC; CDR3aa: CASSLNLAGGYNEQFF
v_gene: TRBV24-1; d_gene: TRBD1; j_gene: TRBJ2-7; abundance: few; CDR3nt: TGTGCCACCAGTCCGGGACAGGGGAAAAACGAGCAGTACTTC; CDR3aa: CATSPGQGKNEQYF
v_gene: TRBV4-1; d_gene: NA; j_gene: TRBJ1-5; abundance: NA; CDR3nt: TGCGCCAGCAGCCATACAGGGCTTTCTAGCAATCAGCCCCAGCATTTT; CDR3aa: CASSHTGLSSNQPQHF
v_gene: TRBV2; d_gene: NA; j_gene: TRBJ1-1; abundance: NA; CDR3nt: TGTGCCAGCAGTGGGTTGGGTATGAACACTGAAGCTTTCTTT; CDR3aa: CASSGLGMNTEAFF
v_gene: TRBV21-1; d_gene: NA; j_gene: TRBJ1-1; abundance: NA; CDR3nt: TGTGCCAGCAGCAAAAGTCACGCTTTCTTT; CDR3aa: CASSKSHAFF
v_gene: TRBV12-3/TRBV12-4; d_gene: NA; j_gene: TRBJ1-2; abundance: few; CDR3nt: TGTGCCAGCAGTTTCCAACCTAACTATGGCTACACCTTC; CDR3aa: CASSFQPNYGYTF
v_gene: TRBV29-1; d_gene: NA; j_gene: TRBJ1-2; abundance: many; CDR3nt: TGCAGCGTTGAAGACAGGTCGGACTATGGCTACACCTTC; CDR3aa: CSVEDRSDYGYTF
v_gene: TRBV7-2; d_gene: NA; j_gene: TRBJ2-1; abundance: NA; CDR3nt: TGTGCCAGCAGCCGGGACAAAGCCACCTACAATGAGCAGTTCTTC; CDR3aa: CASSRDKATYNEQFF
v_gene: TRBV4-1; d_gene: NA; j_gene: TRBJ2-5; abundance: many; CDR3nt: TGCGCCAGCAGCCAAGTGTTGTCCGAGACCCAGTACTTC; CDR3aa: CASSQVLSETQYF
v_gene: TRBV10-3; d_gene: TRBD2; j_gene: TRBJ2-1; abundance: NA; CDR3nt: TGTGCCATCAGTGACCCGGCTAGCGGGAACACCTACAATGAGCAGTTCTTC; CDR3aa: CAISDPASGNTYNEQFF
v_gene: TRBV29-1; d_gene: TRBD1; j_gene: TRBJ1-6; abundance: few; CDR3nt: TGCAGTGTCCGTGGCCAGGGGGCTCTCTCACCCCTCCACTTT; CDR3aa: CSVRGQGALSPLHF
v_gene: TRBV7-2; d_gene: TRBD2; j_gene: TRBJ2-5; abundance: few; CDR3nt: TGTGCCAGCAGTCCTAGCGGGAGATCGAGAGAGCAGTACTTC; CDR3aa: CASSPSGRSREQYF
v_gene: TRBV15; d_gene: TRBD1; j_gene: TRBJ2-1; abundance: few; CDR3nt: TGTGCCACCAGCAGTCTTACCGGGACAGCGGAGAATGAGCAGTTCTTC; CDR3aa: CATSSLTGTAENEQFF
v_gene: TRBV14; d_gene: NA; j_gene: TRBJ2-1; abundance: NA; CDR3nt: TGTGCCAGCAGCCAAGATCCGTCAAAACTTGGGTTCTTC; CDR3aa: CASSQDPSKLGFF
v_gene: TRBV3-1; d_gene: TRBD2; j_gene: TRBJ2-5; abundance: NA; CDR3nt: TGTGCCAGCAGCCTATTAGCGGGGGCGGAGACCCAGTACTTC; CDR3aa: CASSLLAGAETQYF
v_gene: TRBV12-3/TRBV12-4; d_gene: NA; j_gene: TRBJ2-7; abundance: NA; CDR3nt: TGTGCCAGCAGTCCGGGAGCAGCCAGGGGCGAGCAGTACTTC; CDR3aa: CASSPGAARGEQYF